This T cell receptor beta chain was recovered during a study of regulatory T cells in long-lasting Graves disease. Study-wide results and caveats: New patients shared fewer public clonotypes (roughly 990) than persistent patients did (about 2,700).

This clonotype has at least ten counts. Its antigen is currently unknown. To make TCR beta libraries, researchers used iRepertoire HTBI primers and Arm-PCR of CDR3 regions. TCRdb reprocessed the multiplex PCR reads with MiXCR, giving one entry per CDR3 protein. The table shows almost 450,000 distinct CDR3 sequences, with about a sixth occurring only once. V lost 5 bases and J lost 4; bases outside the gene matches: 5. The CDR3 sequence is 13 residues long. The germline V gene has CDR1 DFQATT and CDR2 SNEGSKA (reference sequence). The time point denotes: newly diagnosed GD, antithyroid drugs for less than 3 months. The TCR library was prepared using RNA isolated from PBMCs. These same records also appear under a second study, on T cells in Graves' hyperthyroidism and ophthalmopathy. As reported in that work: First-round RT-PCR of the TCR CDR3 relied on the HTBI primer set. Model predictions of ophthalmopathy came a median approximately 6 months before onset.

The chain links TRBV20-1 to TRBJ1-2, with 9 nucleotides matching TRBD1. The input for sequencing was peripheral blood mononuclear cells (PBMCs), taken at new diagnosis, from a patient treated with antithyroid drugs. This TCR was sampled from a woman in her 30s with Graves disease. CDR3 region: CSAWDRVGYGYTF. DNA of the CDR3: TGCAGTGCTTGGGACAGGGTCGGCTATGGCTACACCTTC.